This record covers a single TCR beta chain. TCR beta chains were sequenced at survey level with immunoSEQ. The table came from immunoSEQ multiplex PCR; TCRdb's copy has only in-frame clones and leaves some out. The table records around 50,000 clones, roughly 93% of them present only once. This CDR3 is built from 12 residues. V dropped 4 bases and J dropped 0 bases, with 5 bases sitting between them. Germline CDR1 is SGHRS and CDR2 is YFSETQ. Input material: PBMCs. The receptor was isolated from a man aged 35-49 years with rheumatoid arthritis. The chain has TRBV5-1 and TRBJ2-7; D uncertain. CDR3 sequence: CASSPDSYEQYF. The CDR3 DNA sequence: TGCGCCAGCAGCCCGGACTCCTACGAGCAGTACTTC.